The entry below gives a single T cell receptor (beta chain) sequence along with its context. Its antigen is as yet unknown. Produced via immunoSEQ multiplex PCR; TCRdb's table is partial and in-frame only. The sample lists about 2.4 million clones, roughly 93% seen once, with approximately 0.37% in the top ten. Germline V gives CDR1 LGHNA, CDR2 YNFKEQ. The V gene lost 0 bases and the J gene lost 2 bases, with 10 bases spanning the gap. The CDR3 contains 15 residues. The donor cohort consisted entirely of Caucasian adults residing in Nashville, Tennessee. This sample was included in a study of shared clonotypes between healthy human individuals. Study results and caveats: Naive subsets generally exceeded memory subsets in estimated richness. Clonotypes shared by all four donors outscored non-shared clonotypes in generation probability.

The chain recombines TRBV4-2 with TRBJ2-5; no firm D call. The material sequenced was naive CD4+ T cells from PBMCs. Subset indicated: CD45RA+ positively selected. This clonotype was sampled from a man aged 18 to 30 in good health. Some clones in this sample may be carry-over from other donors' samples. CDR3 region: CASSQDISGQETQYF. For the CDR3, the DNA is TGTGCCAGCAGCCAAGATATCTCGGGTCAAGAGACCCAGTACTTC.